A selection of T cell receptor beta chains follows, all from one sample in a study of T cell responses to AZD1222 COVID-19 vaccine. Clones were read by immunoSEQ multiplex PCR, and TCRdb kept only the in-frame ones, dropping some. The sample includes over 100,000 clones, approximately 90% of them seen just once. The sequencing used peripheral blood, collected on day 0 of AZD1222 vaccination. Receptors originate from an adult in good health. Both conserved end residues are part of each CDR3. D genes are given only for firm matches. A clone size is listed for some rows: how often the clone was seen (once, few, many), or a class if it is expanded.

CDR3 protein: CASSLNLAGGSKNIQYF; CDR3 DNA: TGTGCCAGCAGCTTGAACCTAGCGGGGGGGAGCAAAAACATTCAGTACTTC; clone size: .; V gene: TRBV5-4; J gene: TRBJ2-4; D gene: TRBD2
CDR3 protein: CASRQGFNYGYTF; CDR3 DNA: TGTGCCAGTAGACAGGGGTTTAACTATGGCTACACCTTC; clone size: .; V gene: TRBV2; J gene: TRBJ1-2; D gene: TRBD1
CDR3 protein: CASSIGVGQGNTEAFF; CDR3 DNA: TGTGCCAGTAGTATAGGGGTGGGACAGGGGAACACTGAAGCTTTCTTT; clone size: .; V gene: TRBV19; J gene: TRBJ1-1; D gene: TRBD1
CDR3 protein: CAISATSGGTDTQYF; CDR3 DNA: TGTGCCATCAGTGCGACTAGCGGGGGCACAGATACGCAGTATTTT; clone size: .; V gene: TRBV10-3; J gene: TRBJ2-3; D gene: TRBD2
CDR3 protein: CASSVNGGEGTQYF; CDR3 DNA: TGTGCCAGCAGCGTCAATGGGGGCGAGGGGACCCAGTACTTC; clone size: .; V gene: TRBV5-4; J gene: TRBJ2-5; D gene: .
CDR3 protein: CASTLDSSGNTIYF; CDR3 DNA: TGCGCCAGCACCCTGGACAGCTCTGGAAACACCATATATTTT; clone size: once; V gene: TRBV5-1; J gene: TRBJ1-3; D gene: .
CDR3 protein: CAWSPPGPGGLNGYTF; CDR3 DNA: TGTGCCTGGAGTCCTCCGGGACCGGGGGGGCTTAATGGCTACACCTTC; clone size: .; V gene: TRBV30; J gene: TRBJ1-2; D gene: .
CDR3 protein: CAWSDGSPFGYTF; CDR3 DNA: TGTGCCTGGAGTGATGGGTCCCCCTTTGGCTACACCTTC; clone size: .; V gene: TRBV30; J gene: TRBJ1-2; D gene: .
CDR3 protein: CSARGLETQYF; CDR3 DNA: TGCAGTGCTCGTGGGTTAGAGACCCAGTACTTC; clone size: .; V gene: TRBV20-1; J gene: TRBJ2-5; D gene: .
CDR3 protein: CSVTGQGDNYGYTF; CDR3 DNA: TGCAGCGTCACCGGACAGGGCGATAACTATGGCTACACCTTC; clone size: few; V gene: TRBV29-1; J gene: TRBJ1-2; D gene: TRBD1
CDR3 protein: CASSLSHLETQYF; CDR3 DNA: TGTGCCAGCAGCTTATCACACCTGGAGACCCAGTACTTC; clone size: .; V gene: TRBV11-3; J gene: TRBJ2-5; D gene: .
CDR3 protein: CAIRNTSGSYEQYF; CDR3 DNA: TGTGCCATCCGGAATACAAGCGGCTCCTACGAGCAGTACTTC; clone size: .; V gene: TRBV10-3; J gene: TRBJ2-7; D gene: .
CDR3 protein: CASSEQGWLSGNTIYF; CDR3 DNA: TGTGCCAGCAGTGAGCAGGGCTGGCTTTCTGGAAACACCATATATTTT; clone size: .; V gene: TRBV6-1; J gene: TRBJ1-3; D gene: .
CDR3 protein: CASRGSARVLEQYF; CDR3 DNA: TGTGCCAGCAGAGGAAGTGCGAGGGTCCTCGAGCAGTACTTC; clone size: .; V gene: TRBV6-5; J gene: TRBJ2-7; D gene: .
CDR3 protein: CASSQGLATSTDTQYF; CDR3 DNA: TGTGCCAGCAGTCAAGGACTAGCTACTAGCACAGATACGCAGTATTTT; clone size: .; V gene: TRBV27; J gene: TRBJ2-3; D gene: TRBD2
CDR3 protein: CATEKAGAYEQYF; CDR3 DNA: TGTGCCACAGAAAAAGCGGGGGCCTACGAGCAGTACTTC; clone size: .; V gene: TRBV6-5; J gene: TRBJ2-7; D gene: TRBD2
CDR3 protein: CASSLRRGGVNEQFF; CDR3 DNA: TGTGCCAGCAGTTTGAGGCGGGGGGGCGTCAATGAGCAGTTCTTC; clone size: few; V gene: TRBV28; J gene: TRBJ2-1; D gene: TRBD2
CDR3 protein: CASRRQVAGNQPQHF; CDR3 DNA: TGTGCCAGCAGAAGACAGGTTGCCGGCAATCAGCCCCAGCATTTT; clone size: .; V gene: TRBV6-5; J gene: TRBJ1-5; D gene: .
CDR3 protein: CASSLAEQGNYGYTF; CDR3 DNA: TGTGCCAGCAGCTTAGCCGAACAGGGGAACTATGGCTACACCTTC; clone size: .; V gene: TRBV7-8; J gene: TRBJ1-2; D gene: TRBD1
CDR3 protein: CASSNRGQNTEAFF; CDR3 DNA: TGTGCCAGCAGCAACAGAGGGCAGAACACTGAAGCTTTCTTT; clone size: once; V gene: TRBV7-9; J gene: TRBJ1-1; D gene: .
CDR3 protein: CASSVGWGRAGAIGRSSYNEQFF; CDR3 DNA: TGTGCCAGCAGCGTAGGTTGGGGTAGGGCAGGGGCCATCGGAAGAAGCTCCTACAATGAGCAGTTCTTC; clone size: few; V gene: TRBV9; J gene: TRBJ2-1; D gene: .
CDR3 protein: CASSLGQLQETQYF; CDR3 DNA: TGCGCCAGCAGCCTTGGACAGCTCCAAGAGACCCAGTACTTC; clone size: .; V gene: TRBV5-1; J gene: TRBJ2-5; D gene: .
CDR3 protein: CASSQDDRWDTEAFF; CDR3 DNA: TGTGCCAGCAGCCAAGATGACAGGTGGGACACTGAAGCTTTCTTT; clone size: few; V gene: TRBV3-1/TRBV3-2; J gene: TRBJ1-1; D gene: .
CDR3 protein: CASSARGGRLTDTQYF; CDR3 DNA: TGTGCCAGCAGTGCCAGGGGAGGGCGACTTACAGATACGCAGTATTTT; clone size: .; V gene: TRBV7-8; J gene: TRBJ2-3; D gene: .
CDR3 protein: CASSLATTYEQYF; CDR3 DNA: TGTGCCAGCAGCTTGGCGACTACTTACGAGCAGTACTTC; clone size: .; V gene: TRBV5-6; J gene: TRBJ2-7; D gene: .
CDR3 protein: CASSLAGTGQQYF; CDR3 DNA: TGTGCCAGCAGCTTGGCGGGGACAGGGCAGCAGTACTTC; clone size: once; V gene: TRBV5-4; J gene: TRBJ2-7; D gene: TRBD1
CDR3 protein: CASSTSGRGTEAFF; CDR3 DNA: TGTGCCAGCAGCACCTCCGGGAGGGGCACTGAAGCTTTCTTT; clone size: .; V gene: TRBV13; J gene: TRBJ1-1; D gene: .
CDR3 protein: CATSRGRGTGEGYGYTF; CDR3 DNA: TGTGCCACCAGCAGAGGACGAGGAACAGGGGAGGGCTATGGCTACACCTTC; clone size: .; V gene: TRBV15; J gene: TRBJ1-2; D gene: TRBD1
CDR3 protein: CASSLVAMNTGELFF; CDR3 DNA: TGCGCCAGCAGCTTGGTGGCGATGAACACCGGGGAGCTGTTTTTT; clone size: .; V gene: TRBV5-1; J gene: TRBJ2-2; D gene: .
CDR3 protein: CASSLVGRNSPLHF; CDR3 DNA: TGTGCCAGCAGCTTAGTGGGCCGTAATTCACCCCTCCACTTT; clone size: .; V gene: TRBV7-9; J gene: TRBJ1-6; D gene: .
CDR3 protein: CASSPHPGTGGEKLFF; CDR3 DNA: TGTGCCAGCAGCCCTCATCCGGGGACAGGGGGAGAAAAACTGTTTTTT; clone size: .; V gene: TRBV9; J gene: TRBJ1-4; D gene: TRBD1
CDR3 protein: CASSLRTGALGTQYF; CDR3 DNA: TGTGCCAGCAGTCTCAGGACAGGGGCCCTAGGGACCCAGTACTTC; clone size: .; V gene: TRBV6-2/TRBV6-3; J gene: TRBJ2-5; D gene: TRBD1
CDR3 protein: CASSPPELYQETQYF; CDR3 DNA: TGTGCCAGCTCACCACCGGAACTGTACCAAGAGACCCAGTACTTC; clone size: once; V gene: TRBV18; J gene: TRBJ2-5; D gene: .
CDR3 protein: CASSLGWAGYTF; CDR3 DNA: TGTGCCAGCAGTTTAGGATGGGCAGGCTACACCTTC; clone size: .; V gene: TRBV12-3/TRBV12-4; J gene: TRBJ1-2; D gene: .
CDR3 protein: CASSLDPGTGGETFGNTIYF; CDR3 DNA: TGTGCCAGCAGCTTGGACCCCGGGACAGGCGGAGAAACTTTTGGAAACACCATATATTTT; clone size: .; V gene: TRBV5-4; J gene: TRBJ1-3; D gene: TRBD1
CDR3 protein: CASRKTQVNEKLFF; CDR3 DNA: TGTGCCAGTAGGAAGACTCAGGTTAATGAAAAACTGTTTTTT; clone size: .; V gene: TRBV19; J gene: TRBJ1-4; D gene: .
CDR3 protein: CATSESSGGALYEQYF; CDR3 DNA: TGTGCCACCAGTGAGTCTAGCGGGGGGGCGCTCTACGAGCAGTACTTC; clone size: .; V gene: TRBV24-1; J gene: TRBJ2-7; D gene: TRBD2
CDR3 protein: CASSYGQGTEAFF; CDR3 DNA: TGTGCCAGCAGCTATGGACAGGGGACTGAAGCTTTCTTT; clone size: .; V gene: TRBV7-9; J gene: TRBJ1-1; D gene: TRBD1
CDR3 protein: CASSPRQAANSPLHF; CDR3 DNA: TGTGCCAGTAGTCCGCGACAGGCCGCCAATTCACCCCTCCACTTT; clone size: .; V gene: TRBV19; J gene: TRBJ1-6; D gene: .
CDR3 protein: CAWSVSVGPTLNQPQHF; CDR3 DNA: TGTGCCTGGAGTGTATCCGTGGGACCAACCCTAAATCAGCCCCAGCATTTT; clone size: .; V gene: TRBV30; J gene: TRBJ1-5; D gene: .
CDR3 protein: CATSQRQVGSQETQYF; CDR3 DNA: TGTGCCACCAGCCAAAGACAGGTCGGATCCCAAGAGACCCAGTACTTC; clone size: once; V gene: TRBV15; J gene: TRBJ2-5; D gene: .
CDR3 protein: CASSLEGVDYGYTF; CDR3 DNA: TGTGCCAGCAGCTTGGAAGGGGTCGACTATGGCTACACCTTC; clone size: .; V gene: TRBV5-4; J gene: TRBJ1-2; D gene: .
CDR3 protein: CASSEDRGANEAFF; CDR3 DNA: TGTGCCAGCAGTGAGGACAGGGGGGCGAATGAAGCTTTCTTT; clone size: .; V gene: TRBV6-1; J gene: TRBJ1-1; D gene: TRBD1
CDR3 protein: CASRKDGGSTGELFF; CDR3 DNA: TGTGCCAGCAGGAAGGACGGGGGGAGCACCGGGGAGCTGTTTTTT; clone size: .; V gene: TRBV6-6; J gene: TRBJ2-2; D gene: TRBD2
CDR3 protein: CASRPKPGTVNTEAFF; CDR3 DNA: TGTGCCAGCAGGCCGAAACCGGGGACAGTGAACACTGAAGCTTTCTTT; clone size: .; V gene: TRBV7-9; J gene: TRBJ1-1; D gene: TRBD1
CDR3 protein: CASSPWGRSSTDTQYF; CDR3 DNA: TGTGCCAGCAGTCCCTGGGGGAGGTCTAGCACAGATACGCAGTATTTT; clone size: .; V gene: TRBV27; J gene: TRBJ2-3; D gene: .
CDR3 protein: CASTLGQGTYEQYF; CDR3 DNA: TGTGCCAGCACCTTGGGACAGGGCACTTACGAGCAGTACTTC; clone size: .; V gene: TRBV6-6; J gene: TRBJ2-7; D gene: TRBD1